The 15 T cell receptor beta chains below come from one sample, sequenced in a study of T-cell reconstitution after alpha-beta-depleted transplantation in children. The TCRbeta library incorporated unique molecular identifiers. One entry per CDR3 protein results from TCRdb running MiXCR on the PCR reads. The sample includes around 380,000 distinct CDR3 sequences, approximately 11% of them seen just once. Sequences were derived from PBMCs from the stem cell graft donor, sampled from the stem cell graft. These receptors were taken from a human donor who donated a stem cell graft to a child with acute myeloid leukemia.

The chain combines TRBV4-1 with TRBJ2-3; D not resolved. The ends were cut back, 1 base at V and 1 base at J, with 9 bases in the middle. The germline V gene encodes CDR1 MGHRA and CDR2 YSYEKL. There are 15 residues in the CDR3. The CDR3 DNA follows: TGCGCCAGCAGCCAAGTTCTAAGCGGCACAGATACGCAGTATTTT. Its translation is CASSQVLSGTDTQYF.

This clonotype was counted ten times or more. J is TRBJ2-5 and V is TRBV15; the D gene is possibly TRBD1 (5 bases). Trimming cost V 0 bases and J 3 bases, with 11 bases left between them. Germline CDR1 is LNHNV and CDR2 is YYDKDF (reference sequence). This CDR3 region has 15 residues. Here the CDR3 DNA reads TGTGCCACCAGCAGAGACATAGACAGCAAAGAGACCCAGTACTTC. Translating it yields CATSRDIDSKETQYF.

This clonotype was counted ten times or more. The gene calls are TRBV3-1 and TRBJ1-1; 7 positions agree with TRBD1. V was pared by 1 base and J by 4 bases, with 6 bases of the junction left unmatched. This CDR3 comprises 15 residues. Germline CDR1 LGHDT, CDR2 YNNKEL (reference sequence). The CDR3 DNA follows: TGTGCCAGCAGCCAAGTGACAGGGTTGGGCACTGAAGCTTTCTTT. Amino acids: CASSQVTGLGTEAFF. Combining the CDR3 with reference TRBV3-1 and TRBJ1-1 gives the whole variable domain DTAVSQTPKYLVTQMGNDKSIKCEQNLGHDTMYWYKQDSKKFLKIMFSYNNKELIINETVPNRFSPKSPDKAHLNLHINSLELGDSAVYFCASSQVTGLGTEAFFGQGTRLTVV.

This clonotype was counted at least ten times. The J gene is TRBJ1-2, the V gene TRBV5-1; D is ambiguous. V was trimmed by 4 bases and J by 6 bases, leaving 16 bases between them. The V gene's germline CDR1 is SGHRS and CDR2 YFSETQ. CDR3 length: 14 amino acids. In nucleotides, the CDR3 is TGCGCCAGCAGCGACTCCACAGACCCCCATGGCTACACCTTC. Amino acids: CASSDSTDPHGYTF.

This clonotype was observed a handful of times. The chain carries TRBV20-1 and TRBJ1-2; TRBD1 matches 8 bases. Trimming took 5 bases from V and 6 from J; bases not matched to a gene: 8. The germline V gene encodes CDR1 DFQATT and CDR2 SNEGSKA (reference sequence). CDR3 length equals 13 residues. The CDR3, as DNA: TGCAGTGCTCCCCAGGACAGGGAGGATGGCTACACCTTC. Translating it yields CSAPQDREDGYTF.

The V gene is TRBV6-2 or TRBV6-3, the J gene TRBJ2-7, with no clear D. Germline V gene lookup returns CDR1 MNHEY and CDR2 SVGEGT. With 0 bases removed from V and 5 bases from J, the gap between germline ends came to 14 bases. The CDR3 length is 15 residues. The CDR3 is CASSYSWDNFNEQYF. CDR3 coding DNA: TGTGCCAGCAGTTACTCGTGGGATAATTTCAACGAGCAGTACTTC.

CDR3 loop: CAWRAAVYGYTF. Here the CDR3 DNA reads TGTGCCTGGAGGGCGGCCGTCTATGGCTACACCTTC. The chain joins TRBV30 to TRBJ1-2; no firm D call. The CDR3 is 12 amino acids. Germline V CDR1 and CDR2: GTSNPN, SVGIG (reference sequence). Trimming left V 3 bases short and J 4 bases short, with 9 bases between.

In this sample, this clonotype turned up many times. This chain links TRBV2 with TRBJ1-1; no firm D call. V gave up 7 bases and J gave up 2 bases, with 11 bases separating them. CDR3 size: 13 residues. Germline values: CDR1 SNHLY, CDR2 FYNNEI. CDR3 sequence reads: CASIPPKNTEAFF. The CDR3 DNA follows: TGTGCCAGCATCCCCCCTAAAAACACTGAAGCTTTCTTT.

This clonotype has a handful of counts. This chain joins TRBV5-1 and TRBJ1-4; possible D gene TRBD1, 5 bases. CDR1 and CDR2 from the germline V gene are SGHRS and YFSETQ. Trimming left V 4 bases short and J 5 bases short, with 15 bases between. The CDR3 totals 15 residues. For the CDR3, the DNA is TGCGCCAGCAGCCGTATCCGGGACGCCAATGAAAAACTGTTTTTT. Translation: CASSRIRDANEKLFF.

This rearrangement joins TRBV19 to TRBJ2-3; 11 bases map to TRBD2. Germline trimming cut 6 bases from V and 2 bases from J; bases unmatched to any gene: 1. This CDR3 has 14 residues. Germline loops: CDR1 LNHDA, CDR2 SQIVND (reference sequence). Here the CDR3 DNA reads TGTGCCAGTAGGACTAGCGGGACCACAGATACGCAGTATTTT. Residues: CASRTSGTTDTQYF.

In its sample, this clonotype was seen a few times. An end of the junction does not agree with germline; a read error may underlie this. The chain combines TRBV20-1 with TRBJ2-1; 7 nucleotides match TRBD2. The CDR3 spans 13 residues. CDR1 is DFQATT, CDR2 SNEGSKA, per germline (reference sequence). CDR3 region: CSARGDYHNEQFF. CDR3 in DNA: TGCAGTGCCAGAGGGGACTATCACAATGAGCAGTTCTTC.

The table lists this clonotype with a few counts. This chain links TRBV7-2 with TRBJ2-7, with 7 positions matching TRBD2. In germline, CDR1 is SGHTA, CDR2 FQGNSA. This CDR3 spans 15 amino acids. With 1 base clipped from V and 4 bases from J, the junction kept 7 bases outside the gene matches. The CDR3 sequence is CASSLGGGRAYEQYF. CDR3 in DNA: TGTGCCAGCAGCTTAGGGGGCGGGAGAGCATACGAGCAGTACTTC.

This clonotype has a handful of counts. The rearrangement links TRBV5-1 to TRBJ2-6; D unresolved. The length of the CDR3 is 16 residues. The germline V and J ends were trimmed by 6 bases and 2 bases, with 15 bases remaining between them. The germline V gene encodes CDR1 SGHRS and CDR2 YFSETQ. The CDR3 sequence: CASNKGIVPGANVLTF. The DNA for the CDR3 is TGCGCCAGCAATAAAGGGATAGTGCCTGGGGCCAACGTCCTGACTTTC.

This clonotype was counted many times. The chain combines TRBV5-1 with TRBJ1-4, with TRBD1 matching 8 bases. Germline V gives CDR1 SGHRS, CDR2 YFSETQ. Trimming at V came to 4 bases and at J to 0 bases, leaving 2 bases not matched to a gene. This CDR3 spans 15 amino acids. The CDR3 DNA sequence: TGCGCCAGCAGCGGGACAGGCGCAACTAATGAAAAACTGTTTTTT. Amino acids: CASSGTGATNEKLFF.

Ten or more counts support this clonotype. The CDR3 here is CSAPGQETQETQYF. In DNA, the CDR3 is TGCAGTGCACCGGGACAGGAAACTCAAGAGACCCAGTACTTC. The gene calls are TRBV20-1 and TRBJ2-5, with 8 bases fitting TRBD1. V lost 6 bases to trimming and J lost 2 bases; unmatched junction nucleotides: 8. CDR3 size: 14 residues. CDR1 is DFQATT, CDR2 SNEGSKA, per germline (reference sequence).